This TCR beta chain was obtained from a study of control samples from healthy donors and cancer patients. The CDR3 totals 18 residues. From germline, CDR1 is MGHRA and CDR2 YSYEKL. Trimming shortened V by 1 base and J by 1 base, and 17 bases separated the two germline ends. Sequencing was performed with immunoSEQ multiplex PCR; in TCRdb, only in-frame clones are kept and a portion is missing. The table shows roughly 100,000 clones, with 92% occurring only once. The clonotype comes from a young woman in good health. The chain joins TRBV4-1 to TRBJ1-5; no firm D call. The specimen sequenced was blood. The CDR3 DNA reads TGCGCCAGCAGCCAAGGAGACGGTGGTATGTTGAGCAATCAGCCCCAGCATTTT. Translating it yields CASSQGDGGMLSNQPQHF.